This T cell receptor beta chain came from a study of CXCR3-negative and CXCR3-positive naive CD8 T cells. Researchers sorted 300,000 cells of each CD8+ T cell subset in triplicate. Overall study findings and caveats: Most assays used freshly isolated PBMCs, as cryopreservation partially reduced CXCR3. Naive CXCR3-positive cells had TRB CDR3s more hydrophobic than those of CXCR3-negative naive cells.

Turning to this clonotype: Its antigen is unidentified.

The libraries of TRB cDNA were prepared using 5' RACE with UMI labels. After re-calling the 5' RACE reads, TCRdb lists one entry per CDR3 protein, DNA absent. The table for this sample gives approximately 140,000 distinct CDR3 sequences. CDR3 size: 14 residues. Germline CDR1 reads SGDLS; CDR2 reads YYNGEE. The rearrangement uses TRBV9 and TRBJ2-7; no DNA is available, so the TRBD2 call from TCRdb remains unchecked. The specimen was naive CXCR3+ CD8+ T cells from blood. Regarding subset: CD45RO-CCR7+CD27+CD95- naive CD8+ T cells expressing CXCR3 (TNR3+). This sequence was found in a human donor in good health. Some clones in this sample may be carry-over from other donors' samples. CDR3 residues: CASSVASGGHEQYF.